This T cell receptor beta chain was sequenced during a study of shared clonotypes between healthy human individuals. From germline, CDR1 is SGHVS and CDR2 FNYEAQ. The CDR3 extends over 17 amino acids. Deletions cut 1 base from V and 8 bases from J, with 20 bases between. Naive CD8 cells lacked CD45RO, underwent positive selection for CCR7 and left out terminally differentiated effector memory CD45RA+ cells. Each cell subset's genomic DNA was divided evenly among several immunoSEQ plates. Sequenced by immunoSEQ multiplex PCR; TCRdb stores in-frame clones only, minus some. The sample consists of under 700,000 clones, 90% to 95% of them appearing once.

This clonotype was sampled from a woman aged 30 to 39 in good health. Source material: naive CD8+ T cells sorted from blood. The V call is TRBV7-6, the J call TRBJ2-2, with D uncertain. CDR3: CASSLDSVALKSGELFF. The CDR3 DNA sequence: TGTGCCAGCAGCTTAGATTCCGTCGCCCTTAAGTCTGGGGAGCTGTTTTTT.